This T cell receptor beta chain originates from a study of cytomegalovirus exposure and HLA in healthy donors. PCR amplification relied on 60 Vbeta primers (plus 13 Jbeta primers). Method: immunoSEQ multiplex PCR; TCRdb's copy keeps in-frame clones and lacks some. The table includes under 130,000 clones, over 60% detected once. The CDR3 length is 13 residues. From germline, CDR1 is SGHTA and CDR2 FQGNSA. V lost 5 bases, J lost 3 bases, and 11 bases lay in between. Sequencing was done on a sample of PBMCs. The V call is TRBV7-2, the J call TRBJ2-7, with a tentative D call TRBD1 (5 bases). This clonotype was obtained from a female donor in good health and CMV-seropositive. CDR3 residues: CASSAHQGYEQYF. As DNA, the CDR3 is TGTGCCAGCAGCGCCCACCAGGGCTACGAGCAGTACTTC.